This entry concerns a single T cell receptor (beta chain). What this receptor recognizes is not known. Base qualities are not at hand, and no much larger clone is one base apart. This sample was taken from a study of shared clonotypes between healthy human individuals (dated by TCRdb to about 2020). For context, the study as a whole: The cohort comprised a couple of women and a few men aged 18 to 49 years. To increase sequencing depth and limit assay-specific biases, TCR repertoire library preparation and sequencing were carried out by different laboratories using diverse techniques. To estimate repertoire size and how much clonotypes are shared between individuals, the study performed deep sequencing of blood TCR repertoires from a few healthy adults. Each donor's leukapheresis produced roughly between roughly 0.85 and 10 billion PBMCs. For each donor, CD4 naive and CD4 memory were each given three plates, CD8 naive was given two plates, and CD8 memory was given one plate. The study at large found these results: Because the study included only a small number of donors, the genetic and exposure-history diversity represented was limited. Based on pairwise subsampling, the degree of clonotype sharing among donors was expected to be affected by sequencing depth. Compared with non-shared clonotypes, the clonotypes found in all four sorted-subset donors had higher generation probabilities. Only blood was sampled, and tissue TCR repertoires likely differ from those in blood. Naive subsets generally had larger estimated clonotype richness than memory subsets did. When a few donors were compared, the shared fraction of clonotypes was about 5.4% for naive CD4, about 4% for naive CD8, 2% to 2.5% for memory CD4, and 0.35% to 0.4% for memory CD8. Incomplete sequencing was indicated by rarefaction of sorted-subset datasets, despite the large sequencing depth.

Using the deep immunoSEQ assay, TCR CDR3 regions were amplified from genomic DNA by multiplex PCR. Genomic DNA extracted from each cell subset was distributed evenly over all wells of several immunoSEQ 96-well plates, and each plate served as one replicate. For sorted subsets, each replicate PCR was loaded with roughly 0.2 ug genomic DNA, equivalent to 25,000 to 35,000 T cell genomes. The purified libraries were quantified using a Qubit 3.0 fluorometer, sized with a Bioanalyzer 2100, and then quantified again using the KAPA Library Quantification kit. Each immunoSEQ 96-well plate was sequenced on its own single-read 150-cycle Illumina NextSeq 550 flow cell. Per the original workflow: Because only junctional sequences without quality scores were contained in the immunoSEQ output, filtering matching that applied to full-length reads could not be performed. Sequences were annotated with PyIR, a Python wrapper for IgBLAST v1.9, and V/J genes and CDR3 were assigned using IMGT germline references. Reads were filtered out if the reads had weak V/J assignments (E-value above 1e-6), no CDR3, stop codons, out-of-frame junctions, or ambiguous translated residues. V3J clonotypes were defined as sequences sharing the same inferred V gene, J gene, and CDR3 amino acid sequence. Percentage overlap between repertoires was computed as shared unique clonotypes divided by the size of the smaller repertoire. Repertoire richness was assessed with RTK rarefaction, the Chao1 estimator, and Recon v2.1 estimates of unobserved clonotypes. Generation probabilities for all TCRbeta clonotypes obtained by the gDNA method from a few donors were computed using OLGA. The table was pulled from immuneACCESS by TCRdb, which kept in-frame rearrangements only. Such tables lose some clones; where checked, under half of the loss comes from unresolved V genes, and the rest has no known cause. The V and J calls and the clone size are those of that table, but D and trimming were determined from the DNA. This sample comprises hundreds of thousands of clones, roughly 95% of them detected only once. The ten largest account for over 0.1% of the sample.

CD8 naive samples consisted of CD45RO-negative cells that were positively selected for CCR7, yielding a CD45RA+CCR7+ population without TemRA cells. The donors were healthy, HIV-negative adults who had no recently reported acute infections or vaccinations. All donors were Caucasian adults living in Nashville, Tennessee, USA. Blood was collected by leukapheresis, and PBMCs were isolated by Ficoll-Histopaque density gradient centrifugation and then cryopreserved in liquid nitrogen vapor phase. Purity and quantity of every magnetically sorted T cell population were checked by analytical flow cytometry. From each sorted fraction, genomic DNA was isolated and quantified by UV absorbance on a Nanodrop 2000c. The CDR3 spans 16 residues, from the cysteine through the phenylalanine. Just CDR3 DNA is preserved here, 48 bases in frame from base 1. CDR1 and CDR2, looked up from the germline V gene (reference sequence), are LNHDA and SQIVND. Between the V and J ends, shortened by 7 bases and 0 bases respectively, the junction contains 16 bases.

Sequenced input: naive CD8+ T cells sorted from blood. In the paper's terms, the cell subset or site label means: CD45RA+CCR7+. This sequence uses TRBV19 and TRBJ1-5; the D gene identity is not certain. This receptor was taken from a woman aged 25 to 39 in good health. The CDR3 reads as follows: CASIFRAGYSNQPQHF. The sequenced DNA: TGTGCCAGTATCTTTCGGGCAGGATATAGCAATCAGCCCCAGCATTTT.